This T cell receptor (beta chain) originates from a study of naive and memory T cell subsets. The beta constant-region primer was an equimolar mix of two oligonucleotides covering TRBC1 and TRBC2. TCRdb processed the UMI-ligation and nested PCR reads anew with MiXCR; each CDR3 protein has one entry. Found here are some 28,000 distinct CDR3 sequences, approximately 11% of them singletons; the top ten hold approximately 17%. This clonotype occurred many times. The germline V gene has CDR1 MNHEY and CDR2 SMNVEV (reference sequence). The V and J ends lost 5 bases and 2 bases respectively, with 14 bases between them. This CDR3 contains 15 residues.

The clonotype comes from a human donor in good health. The chain combines TRBV27 with TRBJ2-3; D is possibly TRBD1 or TRBD2 (5 bases each). Sequences were obtained from effector memory CD4+ T cells from blood. Subset: effector memory, CD45RA- CD27-. In DNA, the CDR3 is TGTGCCAGCAGTCCGAGGGACGGGCTCACAGATACGCAGTATTTT. Its translation: CASSPRDGLTDTQYF.